The 29 T cell receptor beta chains reported below all come from one sample, sequenced in a study of shared T cell receptors in the human thymus. The protocol was immunoSEQ multiplex PCR, while the TCRdb copy is restricted to in-frame clones and leaves out a portion. The sample lists roughly 550,000 clones, around three quarters seen once, with around 0.013% in the top ten. These sequences were also reported in another study, on human thymus T cells.

The sequencing input was thymocytes. The receptors stem from a boy under two years old with a congenital heart defect.

The CDR3 region is CASSLGLPGLVTPYEQYF. The CDR3 DNA reads TGTGCCAGCAGCTTAGGTCTCCCAGGGCTAGTGACTCCCTACGAGCAGTACTTC. The chain combines TRBV7-2 with TRBJ2-7; perhaps TRBD1 as D (5 bases). The germline V gene has CDR1 SGHTA and CDR2 FQGNSA. Trimming took 1 base from V and 2 from J, leaving 21 bases between them. The CDR3 is made up of 18 amino acids.

The genes are TRBV19 and TRBJ1-1; weak D call: TRBD1 (5 bases). Trimming took off 6 bases at V and 8 bases at J, with 25 bases between the two ends. The CDR3 contains 16 residues. Germline V lookup: CDR1 LNHDA, CDR2 SQIVND (reference sequence). Here the CDR3 DNA reads TGTGCCAGTAGCTCACTACGGGGGGGGAGGTCAGGGGAAGCTTTCTTT. This sequence encodes CASSSLRGGRSGEAFF.

The V and J genes are TRBV28 and TRBJ2-3; 7 bases agree with TRBD1. The CDR3 runs to 16 residues. J gave up 0 bases and V 6 bases, and 9 bases lay outside the gene matches. CDR1 MDHEN and CDR2 SYDVKM come from the germline V gene. The CDR3 sequence is CASSFWDRTSTDTQYF. As DNA, the CDR3 is TGTGCCAGCAGCTTCTGGGACAGAACTAGCACAGATACGCAGTATTTT. The full variable domain, completed using reference TRBV28 and TRBJ2-3, is DVKVTQSSRYLVKRTGEKVFLECVQDMDHENMFWYRQDPGLGLRLIYFSYDVKMKEKGDIPEGYSVSREKKERFSLILESASTNQTSMYLCASSFWDRTSTDTQYFGPGTRLTVL.

The chain has TRBV30 and TRBJ2-3; 8 bases align to TRBD2. From germline, CDR1 is GTSNPN and CDR2 SVGIG (reference sequence). The CDR3 totals 19 residues. Losses at the gene ends were 0 bases for V and 1 base for J; bases not matched to a gene: 15. CDR3 sequence reads: CAWSVTGPGLVGGTDTQYF. The CDR3 DNA sequence: TGTGCCTGGAGTGTTACAGGGCCGGGACTAGTAGGTGGCACAGATACGCAGTATTTT.

The V and J genes are TRBV6-1 and TRBJ1-2; no definite D call. V lost 7 bases, J lost 2 bases, and 14 bases lay in between. CDR3 length equals 14 residues. Germline V CDR1 and CDR2: MNHNS, SASEGT. CDR3 DNA sequence: TGTGCCAGCACTCCCCAGGTTGGGAACTATGGCTACACCTTC. This sequence encodes CASTPQVGNYGYTF.

The rearrangement joins TRBV30 to TRBJ2-2, with TRBD1 matching 9 bases. The germline V gene encodes CDR1 GTSNPN and CDR2 SVGIG (reference sequence). This CDR3 region has 16 residues. J gave up 7 bases and V 5 bases, and 14 bases lay outside the gene matches. The CDR3 spells CAWGGATQGAGGELFF. As DNA, the CDR3 is TGTGCCTGGGGAGGGGCCACACAGGGGGCAGGCGGGGAGCTGTTTTTT.

The chain joins TRBV30 to TRBJ1-5; TRBD1 matches 7 bases. There are 13 residues in the CDR3. Germline loops: CDR1 GTSNPN, CDR2 SVGIG (reference sequence). J was trimmed by 7 bases and V by 1 base; bases with no gene match: 4. The CDR3 nucleotides read TGTGCCTGGAGTGAAGGGGGCAGGCAGCCCCAGCATTTT. This translates into CAWSEGGRQPQHF.

The chain has TRBV6-5 and TRBJ2-7; TRBD1 aligns across 8 bases. The V and J ends lost 5 bases and 2 bases, in that order; junction bases with no gene match: 5. Germline CDR1 is MNHEY and CDR2 is SVGAGI. CDR3 size: 14 residues. CDR3 in DNA: TGTGCCAGCAGTCCCAGGGGGCCGACCTACGAGCAGTACTTC. It yields the protein CASSPRGPTYEQYF.

This clone was found a few times. This chain links TRBV19 with TRBJ2-1; 9 bases are a match to TRBD2. V dropped 6 bases and J dropped 3; count of bases not matched to a gene: 15. Per germline, CDR1 LNHDA and CDR2 SQIVND (reference sequence). This CDR3 has 18 residues. CDR3 loop: CASSPTRVAGVRYNEQFF. As DNA, the CDR3 is TGTGCCAGTAGCCCCACCAGGGTAGCGGGAGTACGCTACAATGAGCAGTTCTTC.

This chain connects TRBV11-3 to TRBJ2-7; 7 nucleotides match TRBD1. CDR1 is SGHNT, CDR2 YENEEA, per germline. V gave up 4 bases and J gave up 6 bases; unmatched junction bases: 9. This CDR3 contains 14 residues. The CDR3 sequence: CASSSASRGFEQYF. The CDR3 bases are TGTGCCAGCAGCTCCGCTTCCAGGGGGTTCGAGCAGTACTTC.

The genes are TRBV6-5 and TRBJ1-1; 7 bases agree with TRBD1. CDR1 and CDR2 from the germline V gene are MNHEY and SVGAGI. Germline trimming cut 8 bases from V and 3 bases from J; bases unmatched to any gene: 6. The CDR3 runs to 13 residues. CDR3 sequence (DNA): TGTGCCAGCCCCCTCAGGGGGGACACTGAAGCTTTCTTT. Protein sequence: CASPLRGDTEAFF.

The CDR3 is CASSEGQGSKNIQYF. In DNA, the CDR3 is TGTGCCAGCAGTGAAGGGCAGGGTAGTAAAAACATTCAGTACTTC. The rearrangement joins TRBV2 to TRBJ2-4; D possibly corresponds to TRBD1 (5 bases). Germline CDR1 and CDR2: SNHLY and FYNNEI. This CDR3 contains 15 residues. V dropped 1 base and J dropped 4 bases, with 11 bases sitting between them.

The J gene is TRBJ1-1, the V gene TRBV25-1; TRBD1 matches 7 bases. CDR1 is MGHDK and CDR2 is SYGVNS in the germline V gene. The CDR3 consists of 17 residues. V dropped 0 bases and J dropped 3; count of bases not matched to a gene: 10. The CDR3 coding sequence is TGTGCCAGCAGTGAATATGTCCCTTTCAGGGGGTACACTGAAGCTTTCTTT. Protein: CASSEYVPFRGYTEAFF.

The chain combines TRBV7-2 with TRBJ2-7, with TRBD1 matching 8 bases. V lost 4 bases to trimming and J lost 3 bases; unmatched junction nucleotides: 8. The CDR3 spans 15 residues. Germline V gives CDR1 SGHTA, CDR2 FQGNSA. CDR3 bases: TGTGCCAGCAGCTCACCGACAGGGGATAGCTACGAGCAGTACTTC. It is translated as CASSSPTGDSYEQYF.

The V and J genes are TRBV25-1 and TRBJ2-1; 9 bases fit TRBD1. The V segment lost 1 base and the J segment 5 bases; nucleotides outside the gene matches: 9. Per germline, CDR1 MGHDK and CDR2 SYGVNS. The CDR3 spans 17 residues. The CDR3, as DNA: TGTGCCAGCAGTGAATCTTCGGGACAGGGTCCCGACAATGAGCAGTTCTTC. Amino acid sequence: CASSESSGQGPDNEQFF.

This clone was seen more than once but under ten times. The V call is TRBV4-2, the J call TRBJ2-7; D is unresolved. Looked up from germline, CDR1 is LGHNA and CDR2 is YNFKEQ. The CDR3 contains 13 residues. Trimming shortened V by 0 bases and J by 9 bases, and 12 bases separated the two germline ends. This CDR3 reads CASSQDCWARQYF. CDR3 nucleotides: TGTGCCAGCAGCCAAGATTGCTGGGCCAGGCAGTACTTC.

This chain connects TRBV10-3 to TRBJ1-2; 8 nucleotides align to TRBD1. From germline, CDR1 is ENHRY and CDR2 SYGVKD. V lost 5 bases to trimming and J lost 6 bases; unmatched junction nucleotides: 8. This CDR3 comprises 14 residues. The CDR3 sequence: CAISKLGDRHGYTF. Written as DNA, the CDR3 is TGTGCCATCAGTAAACTTGGGGACAGGCATGGCTACACCTTC.

The chain recombines TRBV6-5 with TRBJ1-2; D is perhaps TRBD1 (5 bases). Germline CDR1 MNHEY, CDR2 SVGAGI. The CDR3 contains 14 residues. Trimming took 2 bases from V and 0 from J, leaving 7 bases between them. The CDR3 loop is CASSYQGPNYGYTF. CDR3 DNA sequence: TGTGCCAGCAGTTACCAGGGTCCTAACTATGGCTACACCTTC.

This chain links TRBV4-3 with TRBJ2-1; the match to TRBD2 covers 14 bases. With 0 bases clipped from V and 9 bases from J, the junction kept 4 bases outside the gene matches. CDR3 length: 16 amino acids. CDR1 LGHNA and CDR2 YSLEER come from the germline V gene. The CDR3 nucleotides read TGCGCCAGCAGCCAAGATTTCGGGACTAGCGGGGGTGAGCAGTTCTTC. Translation gives CASSQDFGTSGGEQFF.

This rearrangement joins TRBV6-5 to TRBJ2-7; 7 nucleotides match TRBD2. Germline V gene sequence: CDR1 MNHEY, CDR2 SVGAGI. Trimming cost V 0 bases and J 4 bases; bases outside gene matches: 9. The CDR3 is 16 amino acids. CDR3 sequence (DNA): TGTGCCAGCAGTTACTCTCTCGGGACTACAAAATACGAGCAGTACTTC. It encodes CASSYSLGTTKYEQYF.

This clone came up a few times. The chain has TRBV9 and TRBJ2-1; 12 bases agree with TRBD2. The CDR3 runs 17 residues. In germline, CDR1 is SGDLS, CDR2 YYNGEE. With V trimmed by 4 bases and J by 8 bases, 13 bases remained unmatched. This CDR3 is CASSPPQTSGRPYEQFF. The CDR3 nucleotides read TGTGCCAGCAGCCCCCCCCAGACTAGCGGGAGACCCTATGAGCAGTTCTTC. Full variable domain (missing parts from reference TRBV9 and TRBJ2-1): DSGVTQTPKHLITATGQRVTLRCSPRSGDLSVYWYQQSLDQGLQFLIQYYNGEERAKGNILERFSAQQFPDLHSELNLSSLELGDSALYFCASSPPQTSGRPYEQFFGPGTRLTVL.

CDR3 sequence (DNA): TGTGCCAGCAGCCAAGTATTCTGGAACCCTCTTTTATGGCGGGAGGTAACCTACGAGCAGTACTTC. Protein sequence: CASSQVFWNPLLWREVTYEQYF. This sequence joins TRBV4-2 and TRBJ2-7, with 8 nucleotides matching TRBD2. The length of the CDR3 is 22 residues. The germline V gene encodes CDR1 LGHNA and CDR2 YNFKEQ. Trimming took 1 base from V and 2 from J; bases not matched to a gene: 25.

The J gene is TRBJ1-1, the V gene TRBV2, with D perhaps TRBD1 (5 bases). The CDR3 extends over 15 amino acids. Germline values: CDR1 SNHLY, CDR2 FYNNEI. Trimming cost V 7 bases and J 4 bases, with 19 bases left between them. For the CDR3, the DNA is TGTGCCAGCATTAATCACCTGGGGCGTGGCACTGAAGCTTTCTTT. Its translation: CASINHLGRGTEAFF. The variable domain in full, completed from reference TRBV2 and TRBJ1-1, reads EPEVTQTPSHQVTQMGQEVILRCVPISNHLYFYWYRQILGQKVEFLVSFYNNEISEKSEIFDDQFSVERPDGSNFTLKIRSTKLEDSAMYFCASINHLGRGTEAFFGQGTRLTVV.

The CDR3 sequence: CASSLVGLAGAYEQFF. In DNA, the CDR3 is TGTGCCAGCAGCTTAGTGGGACTAGCGGGAGCATATGAGCAGTTCTTC. The V and J genes are TRBV5-4 and TRBJ2-1, with 14 bases identical to TRBD2. V lost 2 bases, J lost 8 bases, and 6 bases stayed unmatched. Per the germline V gene, CDR1 is SGHNT and CDR2 is YYREEE (reference sequence). The CDR3 has 16 amino acids.

This rearrangement joins TRBV10-2 to TRBJ1-1; D might be TRBD1 (6 bases). The CDR3 totals 13 residues. Trimming removed 11 bases from V and 4 bases from J, with 17 bases in between. The germline gives CDR1 WSHSY, CDR2 SAAADI. CDR3 bases: TGCGCCGTACAGGGCACGGGGACCACTGAAGCTTTCTTT. Protein product: CAVQGTGTTEAFF.

The chain links TRBV15 to TRBJ2-5, with 8 positions matching TRBD1. This CDR3 comprises 15 residues. In germline, CDR1 is LNHNV, CDR2 YYDKDF (reference sequence). V dropped 4 bases and J dropped 2; count of bases not matched to a gene: 6. The CDR3 sequence: CATSTRTGPQETQYF. DNA for the CDR3: TGTGCCACCAGCACCCGGACAGGGCCACAAGAGACCCAGTACTTC.

V and J are TRBV23-1 and TRBJ1-2; 7 nucleotides line up with TRBD1. TRBV23-1 carries the ORF label, with uncertain function. The length of the CDR3 is 12 residues. The junction had 6 bases not matched to a gene; V was cut back by 7 bases and J by 7 bases. CDR3 in amino acids: CASTRGGAGYTF. The CDR3 DNA reads TGCGCCAGCACTAGAGGGGGCGCTGGCTACACCTTC.

V is TRBV6-1 and J is TRBJ2-3, with D unclear. Germline CDR1 reads MNHNS; CDR2 reads SASEGT. The CDR3 is made up of 11 amino acids. V was pared by 11 bases and J by 1 base, with 7 bases between. Here the CDR3 reads CAASGTDTQYF. The CDR3 bases are TGTGCCGCGTCGGGCACAGATACGCAGTATTTT.

The gene calls are TRBV19 and TRBJ2-3; 8 bases are a match to TRBD2. The CDR3 totals 17 residues. Germline V gives CDR1 LNHDA, CDR2 SQIVND (reference sequence). V lost 8 bases and J lost 6; bases outside the gene matches: 19. The CDR3 loop is CASQVIASGPPGDTQYF. The CDR3 region has the DNA TGTGCCAGTCAAGTCATAGCTAGCGGGCCCCCAGGGGATACGCAGTATTTT.